This T cell receptor beta chain was documented in a study of T cells after yellow fever vaccination (dated by TCRdb to the late 2010s). For the study in its entirety: The SMART-Seq v4 Ultra Low Input RNA kit was used to prepare libraries from fractions with low cell numbers. Bulk TCR alpha and beta repertoires were sequenced longitudinally to track T-cell clones before and after primary and booster YFV17D yellow fever vaccination. Two healthy male donors made up the cohort, one aged 18 to 30 years and the other aged 30 to 40 years. Blood samples were taken at several timepoints before and after primary and secondary immunization, and bulk PBMC replicates and cell subsets were isolated. Findings and caveats that apply to the study as a whole: Because abundant contaminating clonotypes from the bulk population could be contained in FACS-sorted repertoires, computational filtering was required. Because the study included only a couple of donors, the extent to which the findings can be generalized is limited. A small fraction of clonotypes appeared in both the CD4 and CD8 compartments, likely as a result of convergent recombination. After the booster, most clones that had expanded after primary vaccination were detected again (over 95% of CD4 and around nine tenths of CD8), suggesting broad maintenance of memory. Compared with the primary T-cell response, the secondary T-cell response was faster but weaker, reaching its peak on day 5 rather than on day 15.

According to the study, the label for this sample's treatment or condition signals: live attenuated yellow fever vaccine strain. PBMCs were isolated from peripheral blood using a standard Ficoll-Paque protocol. Dynabeads CD4 and CD8 positive selection kits were used to isolate the CD4 and CD8 T-cell fractions. RNA was extracted with TriZol from bulk PBMCs, CD4 and CD8 fractions, and dextramer-positive and dextramer-negative fractions. This clonotype has a count of ten or more. What antigen it recognizes has not been identified. No quality values exist for individual bases; no much larger clone is one base distant. Trimming takes 5 bases off V and 5 bases off J; junction bases not matched to a gene: 5. Taken from cysteine to phenylalanine, the CDR3 has 14 residues. The kept DNA is CDR3 alone, 42 bases in frame from the first base. As encoded in the germline V gene, CDR1 is LGHNT while CDR2 is FRNRAP.

Reads for this sample came from an Illumina NovaSeq 6000. TCR cDNA was synthesized by 5'RACE template switching, through which a universal primer site and unique molecular identifiers were introduced. cDNA synthesis was primed from both the TCR alpha and TCR beta constant segments. Libraries were amplified in two PCR steps, with sample barcodes and sequencing adapters added in the second step. Sequencing of the libraries was done on either Illumina HiSeq 2500 (2x100 bp) or NovaSeq (2x150 bp). The original pipeline was this. Reads were demultiplexed and collapsed into UMI consensus sequences with MIGEC, and V(D)J alignment was performed with MiXCR. Clonotypes responding to the vaccine were identified with edgeR on replicate PBMC samples, with the criteria of FDR below 0.01 and a log2 fold change above 5 up to day 15. Each bulk clonotype received a CD4 or CD8 identity based on whether the sequenced CD4 or CD8 repertoire contained that clonotype at higher abundance. The public sequencing data were trimmed at Q25 with fastp and processed into clonotypes with MiXCR by TCRdb, which kept only in-frame beta chains. Records with the same CDR3 protein are collapsed into one entry carrying the most frequent genes and DNA. The V and J calls come from TCRdb's annotation, not from the publication. This sample holds around 340,000 distinct CDR3 sequences; around 12% were observed only once. 2.5% to 4% of the sample comes from the top ten.

The sequence links TRBV12-5 to TRBJ1-5; 8 nucleotides in the junction match TRBD1. This TCR came from a man between 18 and 29 years old who received the YFV17D yellow fever vaccine. The specimen comprised CD4+ T cells sorted from PBMCs, sampled 15 days after the yellow fever booster vaccination. The CDR3 sequence is CASGPQGAYQPQHF. The DNA reads TGTGCTAGTGGTCCGCAGGGGGCTTATCAGCCCCAGCATTTT. When the CDR3 is completed using the reference TRBV12-5 and TRBJ1-5 genes on either side, the full variable domain is DARVTQTPRHKVTEMGQEVTMRCQPILGHNTVFWYRQTMMQGLELLAYFRNRAPLDDSGMPKDRFSAEMPDATLATLKIQPSEPRDSAVYFCASGPQGAYQPQHFGDGTRLSIL.